These 10 T cell receptor beta chains share one sample of origin, sequenced in a study of spatial heterogeneity in lung cancer. TCRdb itself ran the 5' RACE reads through MiXCR, one entry per CDR3 protein. Among about 43,000 distinct CDR3 sequences listed, around 21% were seen once. Indicated time point: blood at routine non-recurrence follow-up after resection. The input for sequencing was PBMCs, taken at follow-up. These receptors were collected from a female donor with early-stage non-small cell lung cancer.

This rearrangement joins TRBV5-6 to TRBJ2-2; no firm D call. Germline V gene data show CDR1 as SGHDT and CDR2 as YYEEEE. The length of the CDR3 is 14 residues. Trimming took off 1 base at V and 5 bases at J, with 9 bases between the two ends. The CDR3 nucleotides are TGTGCCAGCAGCTTGATTTGGGAAACCGGGGAGCTGTTTTTT. Amino acids: CASSLIWETGELFF.

This clonotype has a handful of counts. The gene calls are TRBV2 and TRBJ2-7, with 8 bases fitting TRBD2. The CDR3 totals 14 residues. Per germline, CDR1 SNHLY and CDR2 FYNNEI. V lost 5 bases and J lost 7; bases outside the gene matches: 10. Here the CDR3 DNA reads TGTGCCAGCAGTCGGGGGGGCGCCTACGAGGAGCAGTACGTC. Translating gives CASSRGGAYEEQYV.

In this sample, this clonotype turned up many times. The gene calls are TRBV3-1 and TRBJ2-7, with D possibly being TRBD1 or TRBD2 (5 bases each). V was shortened by 6 bases and J by 5 bases, with 17 bases between the two germline ends. There are 14 residues in the CDR3. The V gene's germline CDR1 is LGHDT and CDR2 YNNKEL (reference sequence). This CDR3 is CASSYSGRVNEQYV. The CDR3 DNA reads TGTGCCAGCAGTTATTCAGGGAGAGTAAACGAGCAGTACGTC.

The genes are TRBV11-2 and TRBJ2-4; TRBD2 matches at 8 bases. There are 13 residues in the CDR3. CDR1 SGHAT and CDR2 FQNNGV come from the germline V gene. V shed 5 bases and J 9 bases; nucleotides not matched to a gene: 6. The CDR3 DNA sequence: TGTGCCAGCAGCCCGGCGGGAGGAGGCATTCAGTACTTC. It codes for CASSPAGGGIQYF.

This clonotype was observed many times. V usage is TRBV20-1 and J usage is TRBJ2-5; TRBD1 matches at 8 bases. The CDR3 totals 14 residues. V lost 5 bases, J lost 0 bases, and 5 bases stayed unmatched. CDR1 is DFQATT and CDR2 is SNEGSKA in the germline V gene (reference sequence). CDR3 loop: CSAVNRGYQETQYF. The DNA for the CDR3 is TGCAGTGCTGTAAACAGGGGGTACCAAGAGACCCAGTACTTC.

The chain uses TRBV20-1 and TRBJ2-1; D might be TRBD2 (6 bases). Germline CDR1 DFQATT, CDR2 SNEGSKA (reference sequence). The CDR3 is 12 residues long. V dropped 8 bases and J dropped 7 bases, with 15 bases sitting between them. The CDR3 loop is CSTFGSGNEQFF. CDR3 nucleotide sequence: TGCAGTACCTTCGGGAGTGGGAATGAGCAGTTCTTC.

V and J are TRBV7-9 and TRBJ1-4; TRBD1 is a possible D gene (5 bases). The CDR3 has 16 amino acids. Trimming removed 5 bases at V and 4 bases at J, with 17 bases between. Germline-derived CDR1 and CDR2 are SEHNR and FQNEAQ (reference sequence). CDR3 DNA sequence: TGTGCCAGCAGCCTTCGAGGGGAAGGGTTTAATGAAAAACTGTTTTTT. Translating it yields CASSLRGEGFNEKLFF.

This chain connects TRBV19 to TRBJ2-2; tentatively, D is TRBD1 (6 bases). Germline V lookup: CDR1 LNHDA, CDR2 SQIVND (reference sequence). The V and J ends lost 7 bases and 7 bases respectively, with 13 bases between them. The length of the CDR3 is 13 residues. CDR3 sequence: CASKKQGYGELFF. The CDR3 region has the DNA TGTGCCAGTAAGAAGCAGGGGTACGGGGAGCTGTTTTTT.

The sample holds a few counts of this clonotype. The chain employs TRBV7-9 and TRBJ1-5; D might be TRBD1 (6 bases). This CDR3 comprises 14 residues. Trimming took off 0 bases at V and 5 bases at J, with 8 bases between the two ends. Germline V gene data show CDR1 as SEHNR and CDR2 as FQNEAQ (reference sequence). In DNA, the CDR3 is TGTGCCAGCAGCTTAGCAGGGGGGGATCAGCCCCAGCATTTT. Translating it yields CASSLAGGDQPQHF.

As concerns this clonotype: The limits of the CDR3 on the DNA are not certain, so only TCRdb's listed CDR3 is given. V gene TRBV12-3 or TRBV12-4 combines with J gene TRBJ1-4; TRBD1, the table's D call, was not compared with the DNA. A total of 15 residues make up the CDR3, ends included. The CDR3 is CASSSGGGHTGNCFF.